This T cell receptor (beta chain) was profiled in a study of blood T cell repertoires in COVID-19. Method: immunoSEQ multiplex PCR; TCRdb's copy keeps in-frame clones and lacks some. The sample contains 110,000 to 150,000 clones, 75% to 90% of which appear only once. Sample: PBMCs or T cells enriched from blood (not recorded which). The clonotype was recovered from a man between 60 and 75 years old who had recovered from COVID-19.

CDR3 loop: CASSLGLGYQETQYF. The DNA of the CDR3 is TGTGCCAGCAGCTTAGGCCTCGGTTACCAAGAGACCCAGTACTTC. The J gene is TRBJ2-5, the V gene TRBV13; the D is unclear. This CDR3 region has 15 residues. Germline V gene lookup returns CDR1 PRHDT and CDR2 FYEKMQ (reference sequence). With 0 bases removed from V and 0 bases from J, the gap between germline ends came to 8 bases.